This entry lists 31 T cell receptor beta chains sequenced from one sample in a study of blood T cell repertoires in COVID-19. Clones were sequenced by immunoSEQ multiplex PCR, and TCRdb holds only the in-frame ones, with some missing. This sample has approximately 190,000 clones, with 84% found just once. Specimen: PBMCs or T cells enriched from blood (not recorded which). The source is a man aged 40-55 years who had recovered from COVID-19.

V usage is TRBV19 and J usage is TRBJ1-2; a possible D gene is TRBD1 (6 bases). V dropped 3 bases and J dropped 2 bases, with 19 bases sitting between them. Germline CDR1 reads LNHDA; CDR2 reads SQIVND (reference sequence). CDR3 size: 17 residues. The CDR3: CASSMTLGDKQNYGYTF. The DNA for the CDR3 is TGTGCCAGTAGTATGACCCTCGGGGACAAACAGAACTATGGCTACACCTTC. The whole variable domain, filled in from reference TRBV19 and TRBJ1-2, reads DGGITQSPKYLFRKEGQNVTLSCEQNLNHDAMYWYRQDPGQGLRLIYYSQIVNDFQKGDIAEGYSVSREKKESFPLTVTSAQKNPTAFYLCASSMTLGDKQNYGYTFGSGTRLTVV.

V and J are TRBV2 and TRBJ1-2, with D hard to call. This CDR3 spans 13 amino acids. The germline CDR1 and CDR2 sequences are SNHLY and FYNNEI. V lost 3 bases and J lost 4, with 9 bases in between. This CDR3 reads CASSEERGYGYTF. Here the CDR3 DNA reads TGTGCCAGCAGTGAGGAACGCGGCTATGGCTACACCTTC.

The chain recombines TRBV5-5 with TRBJ1-1; the D gene is possibly TRBD1 (5 bases). The CDR3 spans 16 residues. Trimming took off 5 bases at V and 5 bases at J, with 22 bases between the two ends. In germline, CDR1 is SGHKS, CDR2 YYEKEE (reference sequence). The CDR3 DNA follows: TGTGCCAGCAGGCCCGCGGGGAACGGGGGAAGTACTGAAGCTTTCTTT. Encoded protein: CASRPAGNGGSTEAFF.

The chain links TRBV4-1 to TRBJ2-2, with 8 nucleotides matching TRBD2. CDR1 and CDR2 from the germline V gene are MGHRA and YSYEKL. The V gene end was trimmed by 6 bases and the J gene end by 7 bases; junction bases not matched to a gene: 10. This CDR3 is built from 15 residues. The CDR3: CASRRTSLTIGELFF. The DNA of the CDR3 is TGCGCCAGCAGGCGGACTAGCCTAACGATCGGGGAGCTGTTTTTT.

The chain links TRBV25-1 to TRBJ2-7; tentative D call: TRBD1 (6 bases). The CDR3 runs 14 residues. Trimming removed 3 bases at V and 1 base at J, with 10 bases between. In germline, CDR1 is MGHDK, CDR2 SYGVNS. The CDR3 region is CASSERGQSYEQYF. DNA of the CDR3: TGTGCCAGCAGTGAGCGAGGACAGTCCTACGAGCAGTACTTC.

This chain connects TRBV7-8 to TRBJ2-2; maybe TRBD2 (6 bases). Germline V CDR1 and CDR2: SGHVS, FQNEAQ. V was clipped by 4 bases and J by 2 bases, with 14 bases between them. The CDR3 has 16 residues. CDR3 nucleotides: TGTGCCAGCAGCTCTCCGGGACTTTTTAACACCGGGGAGCTGTTTTTT. This sequence encodes CASSSPGLFNTGELFF.

This clone was detected only once. This chain connects TRBV7-9 to TRBJ1-1; TRBD1 is a possible D gene (5 bases). V shed 5 bases and J shed 7 bases, with 8 bases lying between them. From germline, CDR1 is SEHNR and CDR2 FQNEAQ (reference sequence). The CDR3 covers 11 residues. The CDR3 DNA is TGTGCCAGCAGCCTGGGGGGTGAAGCTTTCTTT. Translation gives CASSLGGEAFF. Filled out from reference TRBV7-9 and TRBJ1-1, the complete variable domain reads DTGVSQNPRHKITKRGQNVTFRCDPISEHNRLYWYRQTLGQGPEFLTYFQNEAQLEKSRLLSDRFSAERPKGSFSTLEIQRTEQGDSAMYLCASSLGGEAFFGQGTRLTVV.

This chain joins TRBV5-5 and TRBJ1-1; maybe TRBD1 (5 bases). The V gene's germline CDR1 is SGHKS and CDR2 YYEKEE (reference sequence). V was pared by 2 bases and J by 4 bases, with 12 bases between. There are 14 residues in the CDR3. The CDR3 is CASSFKGIGTEAFF. In nucleotides, the CDR3 is TGTGCCAGCAGCTTCAAGGGGATAGGCACTGAAGCTTTCTTT. The whole variable domain, remainder taken from reference TRBV5-5 and TRBJ1-1, is DAGVTQSPTHLIKTRGQQVTLRCSPISGHKSVSWYQQVLGQGPQFIFQYYEKEERGRGNFPDRFSARQFPNYSSELNVNALLLGDSALYLCASSFKGIGTEAFFGQGTRLTVV.

The chain joins TRBV5-6 to TRBJ1-3, with 10 bases aligning to TRBD1. The trim removed 4 bases at V and 4 bases at J, leaving 14 bases unmatched. The V gene's germline CDR1 is SGHDT and CDR2 YYEEEE. The CDR3 runs 18 residues. CDR3 sequence (DNA): TGTGCCAGCAGCCGGTGGACAGGGGGTTTGACTAGAGGAAACACCATATATTTT. Its protein is CASSRWTGGLTRGNTIYF. Full variable domain (rest looked up from reference TRBV5-6 and TRBJ1-3): DAGVTQSPTHLIKTRGQQVTLRCSPKSGHDTVSWYQQALGQGPQFIFQYYEEEERQRGNFPDRFSGHQFPNYSSELNVNALLLGDSALYLCASSRWTGGLTRGNTIYFGEGSWLTVV.

This chain joins TRBV25-1 and TRBJ1-2; D gene unclear. The germline V gene has CDR1 MGHDK and CDR2 SYGVNS. This CDR3 region has 14 residues. V shed 3 bases and J shed 2 bases, with 10 bases lying between them. The CDR3 loop is CASSEAGVNYGYTF. The DNA of the CDR3 is TGTGCCAGCAGTGAGGCCGGGGTCAACTATGGCTACACCTTC.

V is TRBV13 and J is TRBJ2-1; 10 nucleotides agree with TRBD1. Trimming removed 3 bases from V and 8 bases from J; junction bases left unmatched: 10. This CDR3 is 16 amino acids long. Germline V CDR1 and CDR2: PRHDT, FYEKMQ (reference sequence). CDR3 in amino acids: CASSFGTGDRGHEQFF. In DNA form, the CDR3 reads TGTGCCAGCAGCTTCGGGACCGGGGACAGGGGCCATGAGCAGTTCTTC. Supplemented by reference TRBV13 and TRBJ2-1, the full variable domain reads AAGVIQSPRHLIKEKRETATLKCYPIPRHDTVYWYQQGPGQDPQFLISFYEKMQSDKGSIPDRFSAQQFSDYHSELNMSSLELGDSALYFCASSFGTGDRGHEQFFGPGTRLTVL.

The J gene is TRBJ2-3, the V gene TRBV5-1; a weak D match, TRBD1 (6 bases). The CDR3 extends over 14 amino acids. The germline CDR1 and CDR2 sequences are SGHRS and YFSETQ. The V gene lost 0 bases and the J gene lost 5 bases, with 10 bases spanning the gap. The CDR3 spells CASSLEQGGDTQYF. The CDR3 nucleotides read TGCGCCAGCAGCTTGGAACAGGGCGGAGATACGCAGTATTTT.

J is TRBJ1-1 and V is TRBV27, with D unresolved. This CDR3 has 13 residues. Looked up from germline, CDR1 is MNHEY and CDR2 is SMNVEV (reference sequence). Trimming shortened V by 5 bases and J by 1 base, and 8 bases separated the two germline ends. The CDR3 DNA sequence: TGTGCCAGCAGTGTCCCAGGGAACACTGAAGCTTTCTTT. Its protein product is CASSVPGNTEAFF.

The CDR3 nucleotides read TGTGCCAGCAGCAGTTCGGGACAGAAGAACACTGAAGCTTTCTTT. Translating gives CASSSSGQKNTEAFF. This chain uses TRBV7-9 with TRBJ1-1; TRBD1 agrees at 7 bases. The V gene's germline CDR1 is SEHNR and CDR2 FQNEAQ (reference sequence). The CDR3 runs 15 residues. Trimming removed 5 bases from V and 1 base from J; junction bases left unmatched: 7. The whole variable domain, remainder taken from reference TRBV7-9 and TRBJ1-1, is DTGVSQNPRHKITKRGQNVTFRCDPISEHNRLYWYRQTLGQGPEFLTYFQNEAQLEKSRLLSDRFSAERPKGSFSTLEIQRTEQGDSAMYLCASSSSGQKNTEAFFGQGTRLTVV.

J is TRBJ2-3 and V is TRBV4-1, with 9 bases fitting TRBD2. CDR1 is MGHRA and CDR2 is YSYEKL in the germline V gene. The CDR3 spans 16 residues. Germline trimming cut 0 bases from V and 7 bases from J; bases unmatched to any gene: 8. This chain's CDR3 is CASSQEGIASGNTQYF. CDR3 coding DNA: TGCGCCAGCAGCCAAGAAGGTATCGCTAGCGGGAATACGCAGTATTTT.

This chain joins TRBV11-2 and TRBJ2-2; 11 bases are a match to TRBD2. V shed 5 bases, J shed 1 base, and the junction held 3 bases outside the gene matches. The CDR3 length is 16 residues. The germline gives CDR1 SGHAT, CDR2 FQNNGV. The CDR3, as DNA: TGTGCCAGCAGCCGTCTAGCGGGGGGGAACACCGGGGAGCTGTTTTTT. It yields the protein CASSRLAGGNTGELFF.

The chain couples TRBV6-5 to TRBJ2-5, with TRBD2 identical over 16 bases. The CDR3 runs to 14 residues. The V gene's germline CDR1 is MNHEY and CDR2 SVGAGI. V lost 10 bases and J lost 5; bases outside the gene matches: 4. This CDR3 reads CATRGLAGGETQYF. The CDR3, as DNA: TGTGCCACCAGGGGACTAGCGGGGGGGGAGACCCAGTACTTC.

The chain uses TRBV28 and TRBJ1-1; D gene uncertain. V shed 5 bases and J shed 10 bases, with 14 bases lying between them. This CDR3 has 12 amino acids. Per the germline V gene, CDR1 is MDHEN and CDR2 is SYDVKM. CDR3 bases: TGTGCCAGCAGTCCCCGCGCAACCCCAGCTTTCTTT. It encodes CASSPRATPAFF.

The J gene is TRBJ1-2, the V gene TRBV7-9; D is possibly TRBD1 (6 bases). Germline assignment: CDR1 SEHNR and CDR2 FQNEAQ (reference sequence). This CDR3 spans 13 amino acids. Trimming removed 3 bases at V and 7 bases at J, with 12 bases between. The CDR3 DNA reads as TGTGCCAGCAGCTTTCTGGGGGCCGGTGGCTACACCTTC. It specifies CASSFLGAGGYTF. Complete variable domain (other parts from reference TRBV7-9 and TRBJ1-2): DTGVSQNPRHKITKRGQNVTFRCDPISEHNRLYWYRQTLGQGPEFLTYFQNEAQLEKSRLLSDRFSAERPKGSFSTLEIQRTEQGDSAMYLCASSFLGAGGYTFGSGTRLTVV.

This chain links TRBV29-1 with TRBJ2-5, with D unresolved. Trimming pared 7 bases from V and 4 bases from J, leaving 13 bases between. CDR3 length: 12 amino acids. Germline CDR1 reads SQVTM; CDR2 reads ANQGSEA. The CDR3 DNA follows: TGCAGCGCCCGCATAGCCGGAGAGACCCAGTACTTC. It yields the protein CSARIAGETQYF.

This clone was observed a single time. V and J are TRBV2 and TRBJ1-2, with D possibly TRBD1 on 5 matching bases. The germline V gene encodes CDR1 SNHLY and CDR2 FYNNEI. The germline V and J ends were trimmed by 5 bases and 10 bases, with 20 bases remaining between them. CDR3 length equals 14 residues. The DNA of the CDR3 is TGTGCCAGCAGTCAACAGGACACCTCGTTTGTCTACACCTTC. Protein product: CASSQQDTSFVYTF.

V is TRBV6-2 or TRBV6-3 and J is TRBJ2-2, with D perhaps matching TRBD2 (6 bases). V lost 2 bases and J lost 3, with 13 bases in between. In germline, CDR1 is MNHEY, CDR2 SVGEGT. The CDR3 extends over 16 amino acids. CDR3 protein: CASSYRGSTDTGELFF. In DNA form, the CDR3 reads TGTGCCAGCAGTTACCGGGGGAGTACCGACACCGGGGAGCTGTTTTTT.

CDR3 sequence: CASSPRLGNEQFF. CDR3 coding DNA: TGTGCCAGCAGTCCCCGACTAGGCAATGAGCAGTTCTTC. This rearrangement joins TRBV11-3 to TRBJ2-1; possibly TRBD2 for D (6 bases). The CDR3 covers 13 residues. Germline V gene lookup returns CDR1 SGHNT and CDR2 YENEEA. Trimming pared 6 bases from V and 6 bases from J, leaving 12 bases between.

The gene calls are TRBV5-6 and TRBJ1-5; D possibly corresponds to TRBD1 (5 bases). This CDR3 has 13 residues. The germline gives CDR1 SGHDT, CDR2 YYEEEE. Trimming stripped 4 bases from V and 6 bases from J, with 11 bases between. In DNA, the CDR3 is TGTGCCAGCAGCCTGGGGGGGGGTCAGCCCCAGCATTTT. This codes for CASSLGGGQPQHF.

V and J are TRBV11-2 and TRBJ1-3; 8 bases agree with TRBD1. The CDR3 spans 16 residues. V was clipped by 4 bases and J by 2 bases; unmatched bases: 7. CDR1 and CDR2 (germline): SGHAT, FQNNGV. CDR3 sequence: CASSSRGTGTGNTIYF. CDR3 DNA: TGTGCCAGCAGCTCTAGGGGGACAGGAACTGGAAACACCATATATTTT.

V and J are TRBV5-4 and TRBJ2-5, with 15 bases lining up with TRBD2. This CDR3 region has 16 residues. From germline, CDR1 is SGHNT and CDR2 YYREEE (reference sequence). Unmatched junction bases numbered 6, after V lost 4 bases and J lost 5 bases. The chain's CDR3 is CASSGGLAGGLETQYF. CDR3 DNA: TGTGCCAGCAGCGGAGGACTAGCGGGGGGGTTGGAGACCCAGTACTTC.

This clone was recorded once. The chain has TRBV20-1 and TRBJ2-7, with D unclear. Germline CDR1 reads DFQATT; CDR2 reads SNEGSKA (reference sequence). The CDR3 runs to 10 residues. V was cut by 6 bases and J by 5 bases, with 8 bases left in between. In DNA, the CDR3 is TGCAGTGCACTTCGTGACGAGCAGTACTTC. Its protein product is CSALRDEQYF.

This clone was recorded a few times. The chain combines TRBV18 with TRBJ2-5; no firm D call. V lost 0 bases, J lost 5 bases, and 10 bases lay in between. This CDR3 is 14 amino acids long. Germline CDR1 KGHSH, CDR2 LQKENI. CDR3 region: CASSPPPGRETQYF. The DNA for the CDR3 is TGTGCCAGCTCACCACCACCGGGTAGGGAGACCCAGTACTTC.

The chain employs TRBV12-5 and TRBJ1-3; D is possibly TRBD1 (5 bases). The CDR3 is 18 residues long. Trimming took 4 bases from V and 1 from J, leaving 20 bases between them. CDR1 is LGHNT, CDR2 FRNRAP, per germline. CDR3 residues: CASGSVQQGLVSGNTIYF. The CDR3 DNA is TGTGCTAGTGGTTCGGTACAGCAGGGTTTAGTTTCTGGAAACACCATATATTTT.

The chain has TRBV27 and TRBJ1-2; D is possibly TRBD1 (6 bases). V lost 6 bases and J lost 6, with 17 bases in between. The CDR3 runs 14 residues. Germline V lookup: CDR1 MNHEY, CDR2 SMNVEV (reference sequence). The CDR3 spells CASRLHGGQDGYTF. The CDR3 DNA sequence: TGTGCCAGCAGATTACACGGGGGGCAGGATGGCTACACCTTC.

V is TRBV20-1 and J is TRBJ1-1, with no clear D. The germline V gene encodes CDR1 DFQATT and CDR2 SNEGSKA (reference sequence). The V gene lost 7 bases and the J gene lost 0 bases, with 6 bases spanning the gap. There are 11 residues in the CDR3. CDR3 sequence reads: CSGVMNTEAFF. As DNA, the CDR3 is TGCAGTGGAGTCATGAACACTGAAGCTTTCTTT.